The 29 T cell receptor beta chains below were found in one sample sequenced in a study of shared clonotypes between healthy human individuals. Sequenced by immunoSEQ multiplex PCR; TCRdb stores in-frame clones only, minus some. This table holds a few million clones, approximately 90% found once. Sequencing was carried out using naive CD4+ T cells from PBMCs. The subset: CD45RA+ positively selected. The receptor set was obtained from a young man in good health. Some clones in this sample may be carry-over from other donors' samples.

The chain recombines TRBV28 with TRBJ1-4, with 8 bases identical to TRBD1. The CDR3 totals 18 residues. The germline V gene encodes CDR1 MDHEN and CDR2 SYDVKM. With 3 bases clipped from V and 0 bases from J, the junction kept 9 bases outside the gene matches. The CDR3 coding sequence is TGTGCCAGCAGTTTTATCGGACAGGGAGTAGCAACTAATGAAAAACTGTTTTTT. Its protein product is CASSFIGQGVATNEKLFF.

This sequence joins TRBV30 and TRBJ1-2; the D is unclear. Trimming took off 8 bases at V and 7 bases at J, with 20 bases between the two ends. The CDR3 has 13 residues. Per the germline V gene, CDR1 is GTSNPN and CDR2 is SVGIG (reference sequence). CDR3 amino acids: CALGGFNVGGYTF. The CDR3 DNA follows: TGTGCCCTGGGAGGATTTAATGTGGGTGGCTACACCTTC.

This clone was seen a single time. The chain couples TRBV6-5 to TRBJ2-7; 9 bases line up with TRBD1. The CDR3 is 14 amino acids. Germline assignment: CDR1 MNHEY and CDR2 SVGAGI. Unmatched junction bases numbered 7, after V lost 10 bases and J lost 0 bases. CDR3 sequence: CAIRRDRASYEQYF. Written as DNA, the CDR3 is TGTGCCATCCGCCGGGACAGGGCCTCCTACGAGCAGTACTTC.

The chain couples TRBV7-3 to TRBJ2-3; tentatively, D is TRBD2 (6 bases). From germline, CDR1 is SGHTA and CDR2 FQGTGA. The CDR3 is made up of 14 amino acids. V shed 8 bases and J shed 5 bases, with 17 bases lying between them. This chain's CDR3 is CASSPGGNLDTQYF. CDR3 sequence (DNA): TGTGCCAGCTCACCGGGCGGGAATTTAGATACGCAGTATTTT.

The chain's CDR3 is CASSWIPAHQNTEAFF. Written as DNA, the CDR3 is TGCGCCAGCAGCTGGATACCGGCCCACCAGAACACTGAAGCTTTCTTT. This chain joins TRBV5-1 and TRBJ1-1; D not certain. Between the trimmed V and J ends, which lost 3 bases and 1 base, there was a span of 16 bases. Germline V CDR1 and CDR2: SGHRS, YFSETQ. This CDR3 contains 16 residues.

With respect to this clone: Compared with germline, one end of the junction differs, possibly owing to a read error. This chain joins TRBV27 and TRBJ1-5; 9 bases are a match to TRBD1. The CDR3 runs to 17 residues. Germline-derived CDR1 and CDR2 are MNHEY and SMNVEV (reference sequence). In nucleotides, the CDR3 is TGTGCCGGCAGTTTATTTGGGGGACAGGGAAGCAATCAGCCCCAGCATTTT. Protein sequence: CAGSLFGGQGSNQPQHF.

V gene TRBV7-6 combines with J gene TRBJ2-7; TRBD2 is a possible D gene (6 bases). V lost 5 bases to trimming and J lost 6 bases, with 14 bases between them. The CDR3 totals 13 residues. Per germline, CDR1 SGHVS and CDR2 FNYEAQ. CDR3 residues: CASSPGLRLEQYF. The CDR3 DNA is TGTGCCAGCAGCCCGGGACTCCGCCTCGAGCAGTACTTC.

The J gene is TRBJ1-2, the V gene TRBV28, with 8 positions matching TRBD1. The V segment lost 9 bases and the J segment 6 bases; nucleotides outside the gene matches: 18. The CDR3 consists of 16 residues. Germline V gene lookup returns CDR1 MDHEN and CDR2 SYDVKM. The CDR3 DNA follows: TGTGCCAGTAATCCTTTCGGTGCAGGGGGCGAAAATGGCTACACCTTC. Its protein is CASNPFGAGGENGYTF.

The chain recombines TRBV6-5 with TRBJ1-2, with D unclear. V dropped 4 bases and J dropped 4 bases, with 10 bases sitting between them. The CDR3 spans 13 residues. Germline assignment: CDR1 MNHEY and CDR2 SVGAGI. The CDR3, as DNA: TGTGCCAGCAGTTTCTTGAGAGGCTATGGCTACACCTTC. Its protein is CASSFLRGYGYTF.

The chain employs TRBV7-2 and TRBJ1-5; 7 nucleotides agree with TRBD1. The CDR3 totals 15 residues. Germline assignment: CDR1 SGHTA and CDR2 FQGNSA. After removal of 4 bases from V and 4 bases from J, the junction contained 7 bases not matched to a gene. The CDR3 DNA sequence: TGTGCCAGCAGCTACCAGGGACAGCAAAATCAGCCCCAGCATTTT. It encodes CASSYQGQQNQPQHF.

V and J are TRBV5-1 and TRBJ2-1; 14 nucleotides agree with TRBD2. The CDR3 is 15 residues long. From germline, CDR1 is SGHRS and CDR2 YFSETQ. V dropped 6 bases and J dropped 5; count of bases not matched to a gene: 4. DNA of the CDR3: TGCGCCAGCACGGGGACTAGCGGGAGAAACAATGAGCAGTTCTTC. Its protein product is CASTGTSGRNNEQFF.

The CDR3 sequence: CASSVEGSYAFF. The CDR3 DNA reads TGCGCCAGCAGCGTAGAGGGTTCCTATGCTTTCTTT. The V call is TRBV5-1, the J call TRBJ1-1; D ambiguous. The CDR3 is 12 residues long. Germline V CDR1 and CDR2: SGHRS, YFSETQ. V was clipped by 4 bases and J by 11 bases, with 15 bases between them.

This clone was detected once. V gene TRBV4-3 combines with J gene TRBJ2-4; tentatively, D is TRBD1 (6 bases). Germline CDR1 and CDR2: LGHNA and YSLEER. This CDR3 comprises 16 residues. Trimming took off 0 bases at V and 7 bases at J, with 16 bases between the two ends. This CDR3 is CASSQDSSGAPNIQYF. The CDR3 region has the DNA TGCGCCAGCAGCCAAGATTCCTCAGGGGCCCCGAACATTCAGTACTTC.

V and J are TRBV5-6 and TRBJ2-3, with a tentative D call TRBD1 (6 bases). This CDR3 has 15 amino acids. V lost 4 bases and J lost 4, with 16 bases in between. CDR1 is SGHDT and CDR2 is YYEEEE in the germline V gene. The CDR3 protein is CASSPRAGAADTQYF. In nucleotides, the CDR3 is TGTGCCAGCAGCCCCAGGGCAGGGGCGGCAGATACGCAGTATTTT.

This clone appeared once. The rearrangement links TRBV6-6 to TRBJ2-7, with a weak D call TRBD1 (5 bases). Germline lookup yields CDR1 MNHNY and CDR2 SVGAGI (reference sequence). V lost 8 bases and J 0 bases, leaving 11 bases between the germline ends. The CDR3 sequence is 13 residues long. In nucleotides, the CDR3 is TGTGCCAGCGGCCTCGACAGCTCCTACGAGCAGTACTTC. This codes for CASGLDSSYEQYF.

About this clone: Other DNA sequences within the sample encode an identical CDR3. V and J are TRBV5-1 and TRBJ1-1; D remains unclear. CDR1 and CDR2 from the germline V gene are SGHRS and YFSETQ. Trimming cost V 0 bases and J 2 bases, with 11 bases left between them. CDR3 length equals 15 residues. The CDR3 sequence is CASSLGGVGNTEAFF. CDR3 DNA: TGCGCCAGCAGCTTGGGGGGAGTAGGAAACACTGAAGCTTTCTTT.

The chain links TRBV5-8 to TRBJ2-5; no reliable D call. The germline V gene has CDR1 SGHTS and CDR2 YDEGEE. The CDR3 is made up of 11 amino acids. Trimming cost V 1 base and J 3 bases, with 1 base left between them. Here the CDR3 DNA reads TGTGCCAGCAGCTTGAAAGAGACCCAGTACTTC. The encoded protein is CASSLKETQYF. Drawing the rest from reference TRBV5-8 and TRBJ2-5, the complete variable domain is EAGVTQSPTHLIKTRGQQATLRCSPISGHTSVYWYQQALGLGLQFLLWYDEGEERNRGNFPPRFSGRQFPNYSSELNVNALELEDSALYLCASSLKETQYFGPGTRLLVL.

This clone has just a few counts. This sequence joins TRBV6-1 and TRBJ1-2; TRBD1 aligns across 12 bases. The J segment lost 8 bases and the V segment lost 5 bases, leaving 9 bases of the junction unmatched. Germline V gene sequence: CDR1 MNHNS, CDR2 SASEGT. This CDR3 is 15 amino acids long. CDR3 sequence (DNA): TGTGCCAGCAGTTCCCCGGGACAGGGGGCGCGGGGCTACACCTTC. Translation: CASSSPGQGARGYTF.

The rearrangement links TRBV6-1 to TRBJ2-7, with 12 bases matching TRBD1. Germline V CDR1 and CDR2: MNHNS, SASEGT. After removal of 8 bases from V and 6 bases from J, the junction contained 11 bases not matched to a gene. The CDR3 runs 15 residues. The DNA for the CDR3 is TGTGCCAGCCCGAAACCGGGACAGGGGGCCGGCGAGCAGTACTTC. The encoded protein is CASPKPGQGAGEQYF.

J is TRBJ1-5 and V is TRBV10-3; no clear D gene. The CDR3 runs to 16 residues. CDR1 ENHRY and CDR2 SYGVKD come from the germline V gene. Trimming removed 0 bases at V and 3 bases at J, with 12 bases between. The CDR3 DNA follows: TGTGCCATCAGTGAGTCGTCCCCCAGTACCAATCAGCCCCAGCATTTT. Its protein product is CAISESSPSTNQPQHF.

V gene TRBV5-1 combines with J gene TRBJ2-1, with D perhaps being TRBD1 or TRBD2 (5 bases each). Looked up from germline, CDR1 is SGHRS and CDR2 is YFSETQ. This CDR3 is built from 14 residues. The V end lost 1 base, the J end lost 5 bases, and 10 bases lay between the germline ends. The CDR3 loop is CASSLTGRHNEQFF. CDR3 sequence (DNA): TGCGCCAGCAGCTTGACGGGACGGCACAATGAGCAGTTCTTC.

Points on this clone: The sample carries other DNA sequences with the same CDR3. This chain uses TRBV28 with TRBJ2-7; D gene uncertain. Germline CDR1 MDHEN, CDR2 SYDVKM. Trimming removed 5 bases at V and 2 bases at J, with 10 bases between. The CDR3 loop spans 13 amino acids. The CDR3: CASSPPAPYEQYF. CDR3 nucleotide sequence: TGTGCCAGCAGTCCCCCGGCTCCCTACGAGCAGTACTTC.

CDR3 protein: CASSVAERWAAGELFF. Here the CDR3 DNA reads TGTGCCAGCAGCGTAGCTGAGAGGTGGGCGGCCGGGGAGCTGTTTTTT. The chain combines TRBV9 with TRBJ2-2; D is uncertain. Germline assignment: CDR1 SGDLS and CDR2 YYNGEE. The CDR3 extends over 16 amino acids. Trimming shortened V by 0 bases and J by 6 bases, and 15 bases separated the two germline ends.

This clone was observed once. CDR3 region: CASSYRRGPDTEAFF. Here the CDR3 DNA reads TGTGCCAGCAGTTACAGAAGGGGGCCGGACACTGAAGCTTTCTTT. J is TRBJ1-1 and V is TRBV6-5; 7 bases fit TRBD1. Trimming cost V 2 bases and J 3 bases; bases outside gene matches: 6. CDR1 is MNHEY and CDR2 is SVGAGI in the germline V gene. This CDR3 contains 15 residues.

This clone was picked up a small number of times. The chain has TRBV5-1 and TRBJ2-7; D is ambiguous. Germline V gene data show CDR1 as SGHRS and CDR2 as YFSETQ. This CDR3 has 14 amino acids. Between the trimmed V and J ends, which lost 4 bases and 0 bases, there was a span of 11 bases. This CDR3 is CASSKDTSSYEQYF. CDR3 sequence (DNA): TGCGCCAGCAGCAAAGACACAAGCTCCTACGAGCAGTACTTC.

The chain recombines TRBV5-1 with TRBJ2-1; TRBD2 agrees at 8 bases. The CDR3 runs 16 residues. The germline CDR1 and CDR2 sequences are SGHRS and YFSETQ. Trimming at V came to 0 bases and at J to 5 bases, leaving 7 bases not matched to a gene. The CDR3 sequence is CASSLVAGGTHNEQFF. CDR3 nucleotide sequence: TGCGCCAGCAGCTTGGTGGCGGGAGGAACGCACAATGAGCAGTTCTTC.

The chain joins TRBV5-1 to TRBJ2-7, with TRBD2 identical over 7 bases. With 1 base clipped from V and 1 base from J, the junction kept 8 bases outside the gene matches. The germline V gene has CDR1 SGHRS and CDR2 YFSETQ. This CDR3 spans 16 amino acids. The CDR3 DNA is TGCGCCAGCAGCTTGTGGGGAGGGTCAAGTTCCTACGAGCAGTACTTC. The encoded protein is CASSLWGGSSSYEQYF.

This chain links TRBV29-1 with TRBJ2-6, with unresolved D. This CDR3 is built from 13 residues. The germline V and J ends were trimmed by 4 bases and 0 bases, with 4 bases remaining between them. CDR1 is SQVTM and CDR2 is ANQGSEA in the germline V gene. The CDR3 loop reads CSVGPSGANVLTF. DNA for the CDR3: TGCAGCGTTGGACCCTCTGGGGCCAACGTCCTGACTTTC.

In this sample, this clone turned up once. The chain uses TRBV9 and TRBJ2-5; 8 positions match TRBD2. In germline, CDR1 is SGDLS, CDR2 YYNGEE. The CDR3 totals 14 residues. The junction had 6 bases not matched to a gene; V was cut back by 4 bases and J by 4 bases. The CDR3 region is CASSPQSGGETQYF. DNA for the CDR3: TGTGCCAGCAGCCCCCAGAGCGGGGGAGAGACCCAGTACTTC.